These T cell receptor beta chains were read from a single sample in a study of technical replicates of blood from a handful of donors. TCRdb's copy holds only in-frame clones and misses some; the assay was immunoSEQ multiplex PCR. The sample records more than 75,000 clones, under 95% being singletons. Sequencing input: T cells isolated from PBMCs. The receptors originated from a human donor in good health. Each CDR3 is given with its conserved first and last residue. D genes are given only for firm matches. Size tells how often a clone was seen (once, few, many) or the class of an expanded clone, and some rows leave it out.

v_gene: TRBV11-2; abundance: once; j_gene: TRBJ2-7; d_gene: TRBD2; CDR3nt: TGTGCCAGCAGCTTACCCCCTCGGGGGGAGGGGTTCTTACGGTACGAGCAGTACTTC; CDR3aa: CASSLPPRGEGFLRYEQYF
v_gene: TRBV5-6; abundance: NA; j_gene: TRBJ1-4; d_gene: NA; CDR3nt: TGTGCCAGCAGCTTTAGAACGGGGAATGAAAAACTGTTTTTT; CDR3aa: CASSFRTGNEKLFF
v_gene: TRBV6-1; abundance: NA; j_gene: TRBJ1-1; d_gene: NA; CDR3nt: TGTGCCAGCAATCTGGACAATGCGAACACTGAAGCTTTCTTT; CDR3aa: CASNLDNANTEAFF
v_gene: TRBV28; abundance: NA; j_gene: TRBJ1-1; d_gene: NA; CDR3nt: TGTGCCACCGGGACTGAAGCTTTCTTT; CDR3aa: CATGTEAFF
v_gene: TRBV25-1; abundance: NA; j_gene: TRBJ1-1; d_gene: NA; CDR3nt: TGTGCCAGCAGTGTCCCTTCGGGCACTGAAGCTTTCTTT; CDR3aa: CASSVPSGTEAFF
v_gene: TRBV6-8; abundance: NA; j_gene: TRBJ2-7; d_gene: NA; CDR3nt: TGTGCCAGCAGTCTCAACACTAGAACAAGGCCCGGAGGGCCCTACGAGCAGTACTTC; CDR3aa: CASSLNTRTRPGGPYEQYF
v_gene: TRBV28; abundance: NA; j_gene: TRBJ2-1; d_gene: TRBD1; CDR3nt: TGTGCCAGCAGTCAGGGGGCCCTCTCCTACAATGAGCAGTTCTTC; CDR3aa: CASSQGALSYNEQFF
v_gene: TRBV6-6; abundance: NA; j_gene: TRBJ2-3; d_gene: TRBD1; CDR3nt: TGTGCCAGCAGAAAGACAGGGCCCCCAGATACGCAGTATTTT; CDR3aa: CASRKTGPPDTQYF
v_gene: TRBV18; abundance: NA; j_gene: TRBJ2-6; d_gene: NA; CDR3nt: TGTGCCAGCTCACCACCTGGGAGCTCTGGGGCCAACGTCCTGACTTTC; CDR3aa: CASSPPGSSGANVLTF
v_gene: TRBV4-1; abundance: NA; j_gene: TRBJ2-5; d_gene: NA; CDR3nt: TGCGCCAGCAGCCTCAGGTTGACGGAGACCCAGTACTTC; CDR3aa: CASSLRLTETQYF
v_gene: TRBV28; abundance: NA; j_gene: TRBJ2-3; d_gene: NA; CDR3nt: TGTGCCAGCAGTTTCCGGAGCATAGGGGGGGCAATAACAGATACGCAGTATTTT; CDR3aa: CASSFRSIGGAITDTQYF
v_gene: TRBV4-1; abundance: NA; j_gene: TRBJ2-7; d_gene: NA; CDR3nt: TGCGCCAGCAGCCAACACGGTCTCGCCTACGAGCAGTACTTC; CDR3aa: CASSQHGLAYEQYF
v_gene: TRBV5-5; abundance: NA; j_gene: TRBJ1-5; d_gene: TRBD1; CDR3nt: TGTGCCAGCAGCAGTGGGACAGGGGGCTCTCAGCCCCAGCATTTT; CDR3aa: CASSSGTGGSQPQHF
v_gene: TRBV11-2; abundance: NA; j_gene: TRBJ2-7; d_gene: TRBD2; CDR3nt: TGTGCCAGCAGCACCGGGGATAGCGGGGGGAGGCCCTACGAGCAGTACTTC; CDR3aa: CASSTGDSGGRPYEQYF
v_gene: TRBV15; abundance: NA; j_gene: TRBJ2-5; d_gene: TRBD2; CDR3nt: TGTGCCACCAGCAGACTTGGGACTAGCGGGATGAAAGAGACCCAGTACTTC; CDR3aa: CATSRLGTSGMKETQYF
v_gene: TRBV15; abundance: NA; j_gene: TRBJ2-7; d_gene: NA; CDR3nt: TGTGCCACCAGCAGAAGCGGTAACTCCCTCGAGCAGTACTTC; CDR3aa: CATSRSGNSLEQYF
v_gene: TRBV11-2; abundance: NA; j_gene: TRBJ2-5; d_gene: TRBD2; CDR3nt: TGTGCCAGCAGCCTACTGACAAGTGGGGGGGACTCGGAGACCCAGTACTTC; CDR3aa: CASSLLTSGGDSETQYF
v_gene: TRBV28; abundance: once; j_gene: TRBJ2-1; d_gene: TRBD1; CDR3nt: TGTGCCAGCAGTTGGCCCGGGACAGGGGTTAGGTTAGGGCCCTACAATGAGCAGTTCTTC; CDR3aa: CASSWPGTGVRLGPYNEQFF
v_gene: TRBV10-2; abundance: NA; j_gene: TRBJ1-3; d_gene: NA; CDR3nt: TGCGCCAGCAACGTCGGTACGGCTGGAAACACCATATATTTT; CDR3aa: CASNVGTAGNTIYF
v_gene: TRBV4-1; abundance: NA; j_gene: TRBJ1-2; d_gene: TRBD1; CDR3nt: TGCGCCAGCAGCCAAGATCCCATGACAGGGGGGAACTATGGCTACACCTTC; CDR3aa: CASSQDPMTGGNYGYTF
v_gene: TRBV4-2; abundance: NA; j_gene: TRBJ1-2; d_gene: NA; CDR3nt: TGTGCCAGCAGCCAAGATCTGACAGGAACTAACTATGGCTACACCTTC; CDR3aa: CASSQDLTGTNYGYTF
v_gene: TRBV5-4; abundance: NA; j_gene: TRBJ2-5; d_gene: TRBD1; CDR3nt: TGTGCCAGCAGCTTGCGACAGGGAGAAGAGACCCAGTACTTC; CDR3aa: CASSLRQGEETQYF
v_gene: TRBV7-8; abundance: NA; j_gene: TRBJ1-5; d_gene: TRBD1; CDR3nt: TGTGCCAGCAGCGACCACAGGGGGTTCGAACCCCAGCATTTT; CDR3aa: CASSDHRGFEPQHF
v_gene: TRBV7-9; abundance: NA; j_gene: TRBJ1-1; d_gene: TRBD1; CDR3nt: TGTGCCAGCAGCTTACGTGGACAGGGGATGAACACTGAAGCTTTCTTT; CDR3aa: CASSLRGQGMNTEAFF
v_gene: TRBV25-1; abundance: NA; j_gene: TRBJ2-5; d_gene: NA; CDR3nt: TGTGCCAGCAGTAGCTTCGGGAAAGACTACGCAGAGACCCAGTACTTC; CDR3aa: CASSSFGKDYAETQYF
v_gene: TRBV28; abundance: NA; j_gene: TRBJ2-7; d_gene: TRBD2; CDR3nt: TGTGCCAGCAGTTATTCTAGCGGGAGTTACGAGCAGTACTTC; CDR3aa: CASSYSSGSYEQYF
v_gene: TRBV4-1; abundance: NA; j_gene: TRBJ1-6; d_gene: NA; CDR3nt: TGCGCCAGCAGCCAGCTCACCGCCAGGATAGATTCACCCCTCCACTTT; CDR3aa: CASSQLTARIDSPLHF
v_gene: TRBV7-8; abundance: few; j_gene: TRBJ1-1; d_gene: NA; CDR3nt: TGTGCCAGCAGCCCTACAAACAGGGACACTGAAGCTTTCTTT; CDR3aa: CASSPTNRDTEAFF
v_gene: TRBV5-4; abundance: NA; j_gene: TRBJ1-2; d_gene: TRBD1; CDR3nt: TGTGCCAGCAGCCCGAGGGACAGGGGGTCTTATGGCTACACCTTC; CDR3aa: CASSPRDRGSYGYTF
v_gene: TRBV6-5; abundance: NA; j_gene: TRBJ1-4; d_gene: NA; CDR3nt: TGTGCCAGCAGCGGGGGAAGCCTAAATGAAAAACTGTTTTTT; CDR3aa: CASSGGSLNEKLFF
v_gene: TRBV15; abundance: NA; j_gene: TRBJ2-7; d_gene: NA; CDR3nt: TGTGCCACCAGCAGAGCTAGTGAGAGCTCCTACGAGCAGTACTTC; CDR3aa: CATSRASESSYEQYF
v_gene: TRBV2; abundance: NA; j_gene: TRBJ2-3; d_gene: NA; CDR3nt: TGTGCCAGCAGTGACGACGGTGGACTGACAGATACGCAGTATTTT; CDR3aa: CASSDDGGLTDTQYF